The T cell receptor (beta chain) under discussion was sequenced for a study of early T cells in non-severe SARS-CoV-2 infection. Looking at the study overall: Unsorted whole-blood RNA was sequenced in bulk, leaving chains unpaired. General study points: Anti-spike CD8 responses were favored in VDJdb matching, and private and CD4 specificities were missed.

For this clonotype: Its antigen is currently unknown.

Trimming took 8 bases from V and 4 from J; bases not matched to a gene: 6. This CDR3 is 13 amino acids long. Germline V gives CDR1 SNHLY, CDR2 FYNNEI. Individual cDNA molecules received unique molecular identifiers. MiXCR, applied by TCRdb to the 5' RACE reads, yields one record per CDR3 protein. The data show roughly 58,000 distinct CDR3 sequences, about an eighth seen once. This receptor was identified in an adult who was a healthcare worker with PCR-confirmed SARS-CoV-2 infection or an uninfected control (not recorded which). The genes are TRBV2 and TRBJ1-1; 8 nucleotides align to TRBD1. Sample: whole blood. The CDR3 sequence is CASHGQGSTEAFF. As DNA, the CDR3 is TGTGCCAGCCACGGACAGGGTAGCACTGAAGCTTTCTTT.